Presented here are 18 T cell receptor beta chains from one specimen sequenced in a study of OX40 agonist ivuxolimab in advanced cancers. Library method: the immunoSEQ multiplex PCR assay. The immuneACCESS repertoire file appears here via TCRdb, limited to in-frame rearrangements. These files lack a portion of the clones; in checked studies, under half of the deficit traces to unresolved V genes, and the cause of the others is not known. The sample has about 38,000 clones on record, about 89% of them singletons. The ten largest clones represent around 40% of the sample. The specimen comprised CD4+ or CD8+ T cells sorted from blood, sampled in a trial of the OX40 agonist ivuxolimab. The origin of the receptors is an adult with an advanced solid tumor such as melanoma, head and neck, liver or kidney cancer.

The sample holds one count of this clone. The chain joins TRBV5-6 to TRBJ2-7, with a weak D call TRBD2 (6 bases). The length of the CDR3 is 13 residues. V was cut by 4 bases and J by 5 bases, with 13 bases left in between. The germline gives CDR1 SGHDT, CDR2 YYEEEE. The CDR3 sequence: CASSPETGDEQYF. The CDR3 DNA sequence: TGTGCCAGCAGCCCAGAAACGGGGGACGAGCAGTACTTC.

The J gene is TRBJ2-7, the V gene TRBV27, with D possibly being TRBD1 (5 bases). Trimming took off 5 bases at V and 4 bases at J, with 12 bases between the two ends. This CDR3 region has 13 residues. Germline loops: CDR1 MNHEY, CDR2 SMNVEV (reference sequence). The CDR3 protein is CASSPSGIYEQYF. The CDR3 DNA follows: TGTGCCAGCAGTCCCTCAGGGATTTACGAGCAGTACTTC.

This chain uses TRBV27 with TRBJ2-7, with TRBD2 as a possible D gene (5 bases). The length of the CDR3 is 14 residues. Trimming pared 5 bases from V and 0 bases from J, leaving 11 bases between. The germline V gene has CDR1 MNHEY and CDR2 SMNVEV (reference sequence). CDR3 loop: CASSQNRDSYEQYF. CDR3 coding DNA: TGTGCCAGCAGTCAAAACCGGGACTCCTACGAGCAGTACTTC.

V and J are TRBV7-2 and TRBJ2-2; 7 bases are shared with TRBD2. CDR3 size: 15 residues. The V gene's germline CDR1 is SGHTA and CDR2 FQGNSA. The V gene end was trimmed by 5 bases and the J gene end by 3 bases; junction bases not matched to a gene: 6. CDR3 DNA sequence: TGTGCCAGCAGCAGGGAGGGGCCATACACCGGGGAGCTGTTTTTT. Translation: CASSREGPYTGELFF.

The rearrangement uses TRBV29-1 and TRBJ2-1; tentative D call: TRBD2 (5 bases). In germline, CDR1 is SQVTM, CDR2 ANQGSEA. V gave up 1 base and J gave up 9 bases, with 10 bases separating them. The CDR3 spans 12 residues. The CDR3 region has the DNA TGCAGCGTTGAAGGGGCGGGCGGTGAGCAGTTCTTC. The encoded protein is CSVEGAGGEQFF.

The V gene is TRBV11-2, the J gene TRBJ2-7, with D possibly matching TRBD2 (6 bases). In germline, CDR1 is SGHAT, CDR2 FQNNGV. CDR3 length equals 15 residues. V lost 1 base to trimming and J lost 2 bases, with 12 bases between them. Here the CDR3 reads CASSLGGDGPYEQYF. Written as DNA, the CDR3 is TGTGCCAGCAGCTTAGGGGGGGACGGGCCCTACGAGCAGTACTTC.

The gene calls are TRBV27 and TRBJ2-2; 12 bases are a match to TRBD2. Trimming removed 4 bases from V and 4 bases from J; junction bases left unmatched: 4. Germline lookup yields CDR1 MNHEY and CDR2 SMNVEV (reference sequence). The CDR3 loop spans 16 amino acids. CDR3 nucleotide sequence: TGTGCCAGCAGTTCTCTAGCGGGGGGGACCACCGGGGAGCTGTTTTTT. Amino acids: CASSSLAGGTTGELFF.

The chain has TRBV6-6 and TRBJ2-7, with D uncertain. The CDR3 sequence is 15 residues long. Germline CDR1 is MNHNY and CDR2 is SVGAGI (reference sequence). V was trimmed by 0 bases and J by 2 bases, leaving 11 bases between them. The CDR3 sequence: CASSYSPEGTYEQYF. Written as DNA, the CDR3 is TGTGCCAGCAGTTACTCCCCGGAAGGGACCTACGAGCAGTACTTC.

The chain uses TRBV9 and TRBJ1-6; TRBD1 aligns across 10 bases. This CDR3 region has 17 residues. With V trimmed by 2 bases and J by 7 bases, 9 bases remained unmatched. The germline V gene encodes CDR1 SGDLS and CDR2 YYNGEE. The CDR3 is CASSVRRTGGGNSPLHF. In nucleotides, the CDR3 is TGTGCCAGCAGCGTCCGACGGACAGGGGGAGGCAATTCACCCCTCCACTTT.

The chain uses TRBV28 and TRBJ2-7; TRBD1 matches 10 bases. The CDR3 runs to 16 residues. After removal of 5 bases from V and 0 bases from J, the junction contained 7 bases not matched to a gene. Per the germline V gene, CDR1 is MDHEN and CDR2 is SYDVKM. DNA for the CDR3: TGTGCCAGCAGTCTCCCCCGGACAGGGGGCTCCTACGAGCAGTACTTC. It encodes CASSLPRTGGSYEQYF.

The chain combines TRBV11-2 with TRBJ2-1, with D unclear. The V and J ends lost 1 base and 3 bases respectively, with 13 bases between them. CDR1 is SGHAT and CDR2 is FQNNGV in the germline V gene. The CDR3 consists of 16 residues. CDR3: CASSLVLSPYYNEQFF. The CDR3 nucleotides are TGTGCCAGCAGCTTAGTACTTAGTCCTTACTACAATGAGCAGTTCTTC.

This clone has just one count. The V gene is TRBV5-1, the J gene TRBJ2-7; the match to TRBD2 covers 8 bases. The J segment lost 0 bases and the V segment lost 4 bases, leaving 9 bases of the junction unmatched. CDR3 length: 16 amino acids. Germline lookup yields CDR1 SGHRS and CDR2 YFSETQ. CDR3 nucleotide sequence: TGCGCCAGCAGCCCGGGGGTAGGGACTAGCTCCTACGAGCAGTACTTC. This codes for CASSPGVGTSSYEQYF. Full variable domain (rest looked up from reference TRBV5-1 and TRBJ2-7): KAGVTQTPRYLIKTRGQQVTLSCSPISGHRSVSWYQQTPGQGLQFLFEYFSETQRNKGNFPGRFSGRQFSNSRSEMNVSTLELGDSALYLCASSPGVGTSSYEQYFGPGTRLTVT.

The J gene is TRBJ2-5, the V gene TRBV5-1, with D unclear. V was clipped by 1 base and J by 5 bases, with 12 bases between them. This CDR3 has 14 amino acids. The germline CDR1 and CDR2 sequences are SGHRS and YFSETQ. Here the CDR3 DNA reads TGCGCCAGCAGCTTGACTGTTCTAGGGGAGACCCAGTACTTC. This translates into CASSLTVLGETQYF.

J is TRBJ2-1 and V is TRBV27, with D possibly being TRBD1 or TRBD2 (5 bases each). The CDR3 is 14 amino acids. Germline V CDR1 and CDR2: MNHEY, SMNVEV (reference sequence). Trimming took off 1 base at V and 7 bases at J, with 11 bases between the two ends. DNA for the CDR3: TGTGCCAGCAGTTTATTTCCAGGGAGAAATGAGCAGTTCTTC. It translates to CASSLFPGRNEQFF.

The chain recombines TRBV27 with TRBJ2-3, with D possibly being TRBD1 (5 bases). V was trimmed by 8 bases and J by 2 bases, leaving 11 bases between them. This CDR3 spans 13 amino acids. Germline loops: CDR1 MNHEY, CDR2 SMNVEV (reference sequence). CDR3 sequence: CASQQGFTDTQYF. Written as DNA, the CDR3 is TGTGCCAGCCAGCAGGGTTTCACAGATACGCAGTATTTT.

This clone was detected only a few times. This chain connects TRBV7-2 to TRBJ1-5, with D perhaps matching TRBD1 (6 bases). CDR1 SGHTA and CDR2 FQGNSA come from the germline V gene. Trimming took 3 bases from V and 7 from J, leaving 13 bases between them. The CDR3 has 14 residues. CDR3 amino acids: CASSFGQPRQPQHF. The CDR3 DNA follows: TGTGCCAGCAGCTTTGGACAGCCCCGACAGCCCCAGCATTTT. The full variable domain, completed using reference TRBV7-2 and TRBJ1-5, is GAGVSQSPSNKVTEKGKDVELRCDPISGHTALYWYRQSLGQGLEFLIYFQGNSAPDKSGLPSDRFSAERTGGSVSTLTIQRTQQEDSAVYLCASSFGQPRQPQHFGDGTRLSIL.

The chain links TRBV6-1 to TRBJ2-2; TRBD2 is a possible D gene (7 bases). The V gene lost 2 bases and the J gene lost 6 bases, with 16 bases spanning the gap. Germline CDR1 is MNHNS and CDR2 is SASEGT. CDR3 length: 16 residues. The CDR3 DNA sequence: TGTGCCAGCAGTGAATTCGGGGGGCAAACGTCCGGGGAGCTGTTTTTT. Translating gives CASSEFGGQTSGELFF.

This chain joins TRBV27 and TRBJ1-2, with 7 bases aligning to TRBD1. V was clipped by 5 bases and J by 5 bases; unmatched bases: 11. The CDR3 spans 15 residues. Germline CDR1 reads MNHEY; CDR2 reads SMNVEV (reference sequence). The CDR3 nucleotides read TGTGCCAGCAGTATCCAGGGGGAACCTTATTATGGCTACACCTTC. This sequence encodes CASSIQGEPYYGYTF.